This T cell receptor (beta chain) was sequenced during a study of T cell responses to AZD1222 COVID-19 vaccine. Profiling relied on immunoSEQ multiplex PCR, and the TCRdb table lists in-frame clones only, not all of them. The table records about 140,000 clones, 85% to 95% of them present only once. Trimming pared 7 bases from V and 5 bases from J, leaving 14 bases between. The CDR3 extends over 13 amino acids. CDR1 is LNHDA and CDR2 is SQIVND in the germline V gene (reference sequence). The clonotype comes from an adult who received the AZD1222 COVID-19 vaccine. This sample comprised peripheral blood, obtained 28 days after the second AZD1222 dose. V usage is TRBV19 and J usage is TRBJ1-2, with D perhaps matching TRBD1 (5 bases). CDR3 nucleotides: TGTGCCAGTACCATAGACAGCGGGTATGGCTACACCTTC. It yields the protein CASTIDSGYGYTF.